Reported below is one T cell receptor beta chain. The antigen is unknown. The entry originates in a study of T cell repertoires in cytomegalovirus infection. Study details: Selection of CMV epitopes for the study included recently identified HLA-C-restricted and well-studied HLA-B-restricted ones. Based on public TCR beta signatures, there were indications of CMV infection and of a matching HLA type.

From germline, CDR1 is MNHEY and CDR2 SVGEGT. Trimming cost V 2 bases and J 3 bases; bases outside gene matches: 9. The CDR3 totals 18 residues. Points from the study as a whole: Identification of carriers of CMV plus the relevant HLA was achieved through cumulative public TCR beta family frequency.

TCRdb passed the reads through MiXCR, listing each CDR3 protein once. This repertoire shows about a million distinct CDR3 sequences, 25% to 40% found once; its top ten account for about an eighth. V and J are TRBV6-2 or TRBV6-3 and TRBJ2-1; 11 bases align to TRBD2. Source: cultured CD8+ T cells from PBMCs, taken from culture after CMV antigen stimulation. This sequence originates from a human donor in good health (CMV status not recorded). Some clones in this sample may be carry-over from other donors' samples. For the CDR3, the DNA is TGTGCCAGCAGTTACCCGCGACTAGCGGGGACCTACTACAATGAGCAGTTCTTC. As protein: CASSYPRLAGTYYNEQFF.